This entry features one T cell receptor (beta chain) sequence. As yet, its antigen is unknown. Looked up from germline, CDR1 is SGDLS and CDR2 is YYNGEE. The CDR3 has 15 residues. The V and J ends lost 0 bases and 2 bases respectively, with 8 bases between them. The entry originates in a study of cytomegalovirus exposure and HLA in healthy donors. Study-wide results and limits: Later work found that TCR association rates differed between HLA loci; DRB1 had the most and HLA-C the fewest. A few V segments could not be told apart, such as TRBV6-2 and TRBV6-3, and were left out. A later analysis showed that HLA-associated TCR beta chains had undergone more clonal expansion than equally common others. TCR beta V- and J-gene trimming, according to a later analysis, was linked to a missense DCLRE1C variant.

60 Vbeta and 13 Jbeta primers were used in PCR. The repertoire was sequenced with immunoSEQ multiplex PCR; TCRdb's copy has only in-frame clones and lacks some. Of 150,000 to 200,000 clones in the sample, 68% are singletons; the top ten hold less than 3.5%. The receptor comes from a woman aged 40 to 50 in good health and CMV-seropositive. Input material: PBMCs. The chain has TRBV9 and TRBJ2-2; perhaps TRBD1 as D (6 bases). The CDR3 sequence: CASSVVGTNTGELFF. CDR3 bases: TGTGCCAGCAGCGTAGTAGGGACAAACACCGGGGAGCTGTTTTTT.